The 2 T cell receptor beta chains below come from one sample, sequenced in a study of cytomegalovirus exposure and HLA in healthy donors. Vbeta (60) and Jbeta (13) primers were used in the PCR. Here immunoSEQ multiplex PCR was the method, and the copy in TCRdb shows in-frame clones only, minus some. The table has around 110,000 clones, over 70% seen once. The sample was PBMCs. The receptors here all came from a woman aged 18-29 years in good health and CMV-seronegative.

V and J are TRBV20-1 and TRBJ2-3; D unclear. The germline gives CDR1 DFQATT, CDR2 SNEGSKA (reference sequence). The CDR3 is 11 amino acids. The CDR3 DNA is TGCAGCGCGAGGTATACAGATACGCAGTATTTT. Protein product: CSARYTDTQYF.

This clone showed up just once. The chain carries TRBV4-1 and TRBJ2-5; D not certain. V lost 0 bases to trimming and J lost 2 bases, with 10 bases between them. Per the germline V gene, CDR1 is MGHRA and CDR2 is YSYEKL. The CDR3 length is 15 residues. In DNA, the CDR3 is TGCGCCAGCAGCCAAGATGGAGCCAGACAAGAGACCCAGTACTTC. Residues: CASSQDGARQETQYF.